This T cell receptor beta chain appears in the sequencing data of a study of shared clonotypes between healthy human individuals. At the level of the study: Three plates each covered CD4 naive and memory; CD8 naive two, CD8 memory one.

Generated by immunoSEQ multiplex PCR, the TCRdb table keeps only in-frame clones and is missing some. The data show over 1.4 million clones, 95% to 97% seen once. Researchers partitioned CD4+ cells into CD45RA+ naive and CD45RA-negative memory subsets. The TCR comes from a young man in good health. The sample was naive CD4+ T cells sorted from blood. Documented subset: CD45RA+ positively selected.

The CDR3 loop is CASSLQPRDYTDTQYF. The CDR3 DNA reads as TGTGCCAGCAGTTTGCAACCGAGAGACTACACAGATACGCAGTATTTT. The genes are TRBV27 and TRBJ2-3; possible D gene TRBD2, 5 bases. The germline V gene has CDR1 MNHEY and CDR2 SMNVEV (reference sequence). The CDR3 is 16 residues long. V was clipped by 3 bases and J by 2 bases, with 15 bases between them.